This T cell receptor (beta chain) came from a study of blood T cell repertoires in COVID-19. Study background: Samples representing acute and convalescent COVID-19 were sourced from the United States, Italy and Spain. PBMCs, B-cell-depleted T cells, or T cells provided the cDNA or gDNA that made up the material.

The junction had 8 bases not matched to a gene; V was cut back by 3 bases and J by 1 base. The CDR3 is 16 residues long. CDR1 and CDR2 from the germline V gene are KGHSH and LQKENI. Authors' data handling: The assay estimated nucleated cells by amplifying reference gene primers. TCRdb keeps only in-frame clones here, not all; method: immunoSEQ multiplex PCR. V, J and clone size derive from that table, while D and trimming were established from the DNA sequence. The sample includes about 240,000 clones, roughly 90% of them seen just once. Material for sequencing was peripheral blood. This receptor was identified in a man between 60 and 75 years old with acute or convalescent COVID-19. The V gene is TRBV18, the J gene TRBJ1-1, with 7 bases aligning to TRBD1. The CDR3 nucleotides are TGTGCCAGCTCACCGACACGGGACAGAGAGAACACTGAAGCTTTCTTT. Translated, it gives CASSPTRDRENTEAFF.